These T cell receptor beta chains were read from a single sample in a study of post-analysis software for immune sequencing data. One entry per CDR3 protein results from TCRdb running MiXCR on the PCR reads. The repertoire holds roughly 800,000 distinct CDR3 sequences, with 25% to 30% as singletons. The sample comprised blood. These receptors originate from a girl aged 5-17 years with multiple sclerosis. CDR3s include the opening cysteine and the closing phenylalanine or tryptophan. A D gene is named only where the DNA matches it firmly. Size is omitted from some rows. Given values are once, few, many or a class for expanded clones.

J gene: TRBJ1-1
clone size: NA
D gene: TRBD1
V gene: TRBV3-1
CDR3 DNA: TGTGCCAGCAGCCAGGCCTCAGGGGGCACTGAAGCTTTCTTT
CDR3 protein: CASSQASGGTEAFF

J gene: TRBJ2-7
clone size: NA
D gene: NA
V gene: TRBV7-9
CDR3 DNA: TGTGCCAGCAGCTCGAACCAGTTAGCGGAGGTCTACGAGCAGTACTTC
CDR3 protein: CASSSNQLAEVYEQYF

J gene: TRBJ2-5
clone size: NA
D gene: NA
V gene: TRBV7-9
CDR3 DNA: TGTGCCAGCAGCTTAGGGGGTCCGACTCAAGAGACCCAGTACTTC
CDR3 protein: CASSLGGPTQETQYF

J gene: TRBJ1-2
clone size: few
D gene: NA
V gene: TRBV20-1
CDR3 DNA: TGCAGTGCCAACGGGGGGGACGCAAATCACTATGGCTACACCTTC
CDR3 protein: CSANGGDANHYGYTF

J gene: TRBJ1-2
clone size: NA
D gene: TRBD1
V gene: TRBV27
CDR3 DNA: TGTGCCAGCAGAAAGACAGGGGACTATGGCTACACCTTC
CDR3 protein: CASRKTGDYGYTF

J gene: TRBJ2-5
clone size: few
D gene: TRBD1
V gene: TRBV29-1
CDR3 DNA: TGCAGCGTTGATCGTGGACAGGGGGTTCAAGAGACCCAGTACTTC
CDR3 protein: CSVDRGQGVQETQYF

J gene: TRBJ2-3
clone size: NA
D gene: NA
V gene: TRBV5-5
CDR3 DNA: TGTGCCAGTGCTGGAGCGGTGAGAACCGGCCGCACAGATACGCAGTATTTT
CDR3 protein: CASAGAVRTGRTDTQYF

J gene: TRBJ2-3
clone size: few
D gene: TRBD2
V gene: TRBV20-1
CDR3 DNA: TGCAGTGCGGAGACTAGCAGACGCACAGATACGCAGTATTTT
CDR3 protein: CSAETSRRTDTQYF

J gene: TRBJ2-7
clone size: few
D gene: NA
V gene: TRBV28
CDR3 DNA: TGTGCCAGCGCCCAAGGCCGGGGGCGACTTACGGGGCACGAGCAGTACTTC
CDR3 protein: CASAQGRGRLTGHEQYF

J gene: TRBJ1-6
clone size: few
D gene: NA
V gene: TRBV6-1
CDR3 DNA: TGTGCCAGCAGTGATAATATCAATTCACCCCTCCACTTT
CDR3 protein: CASSDNINSPLHF

J gene: TRBJ1-2
clone size: once
D gene: NA
V gene: TRBV7-9
CDR3 DNA: TGTGCCAGCAGTCAGGGGACAAACTATGACTACACCTTC
CDR3 protein: CASSQGTNYDYTF

J gene: TRBJ1-2
clone size: NA
D gene: NA
V gene: TRBV4-1
CDR3 DNA: TGCGCCAGCAGCCAAGACACGGGACGATTGGGCTACACCTTC
CDR3 protein: CASSQDTGRLGYTF

J gene: TRBJ2-1
clone size: NA
D gene: NA
V gene: TRBV11-2
CDR3 DNA: TGTGCCAGCAGCCCCGGAGGGAGTGAGCAGTTCTTC
CDR3 protein: CASSPGGSEQFF

J gene: TRBJ1-6
clone size: few
D gene: NA
V gene: TRBV25-1
CDR3 DNA: TGTGCCAGCAGTGGCTCCGCCGGGGTATACGGCAATTCACCCCTCCACTTT
CDR3 protein: CASSGSAGVYGNSPLHF

J gene: TRBJ2-3
clone size: NA
D gene: NA
V gene: TRBV7-2
CDR3 DNA: TGTGCCAGCAGGATAAGGACAGTTAGCACAGATACGCGGTATTTT
CDR3 protein: CASRIRTVSTDTRYF

J gene: TRBJ2-1
clone size: NA
D gene: NA
V gene: TRBV6-2/TRBV6-3
CDR3 DNA: TGTGCCAGCAGTTACTATCCTGTCTCCTACAATGAGCAGTTCTTC
CDR3 protein: CASSYYPVSYNEQFF

J gene: TRBJ2-7
clone size: NA
D gene: NA
V gene: TRBV14
CDR3 DNA: TGTGCCAGCAGCCAGCGTGGACTCACCTACGAGCAGTACTTC
CDR3 protein: CASSQRGLTYEQYF

J gene: TRBJ1-5
clone size: many
D gene: NA
V gene: TRBV29-1
CDR3 DNA: TGCAGCGTTGTAAAAGGGAATAATCAGCCCCAGCATTTT
CDR3 protein: CSVVKGNNQPQHF

J gene: TRBJ1-4
clone size: NA
D gene: NA
V gene: TRBV25-1
CDR3 DNA: TGTGCCAGCAGCGGGGGCTTCGGCCGGGGGGTAGCAACTAATGAAAAACTGTTTTTT
CDR3 protein: CASSGGFGRGVATNEKLFF

J gene: TRBJ2-6
clone size: NA
D gene: TRBD1
V gene: TRBV25-1
CDR3 DNA: TGTGCCAGCGCAGGGGGTGCTGGGGCCAACGTCCTGACTTTC
CDR3 protein: CASAGGAGANVLTF

J gene: TRBJ2-2
clone size: NA
D gene: NA
V gene: TRBV27
CDR3 DNA: TGTGCCAGCAGTTTAAAGTCGCCGGGGCGGGAGCTGTTTTTT
CDR3 protein: CASSLKSPGRELFF

J gene: TRBJ2-1
clone size: few
D gene: TRBD1
V gene: TRBV29-1
CDR3 DNA: TGCAGCGTTGAAGCCTGGACAGGGCGGGATAATGAGCAGTTCTTC
CDR3 protein: CSVEAWTGRDNEQFF

J gene: TRBJ2-3
clone size: few
D gene: TRBD2
V gene: TRBV5-6
CDR3 DNA: TGTGCCAGCAGCGGGGGACTAGCGGCTACAGATACGCAGTATTTT
CDR3 protein: CASSGGLAATDTQYF

J gene: TRBJ2-1
clone size: NA
D gene: NA
V gene: TRBV6-6
CDR3 DNA: TGTGCCGCCTCTGACAGAGCCTACAATGAGCAGTTCTTC
CDR3 protein: CAASDRAYNEQFF

J gene: TRBJ2-7
clone size: NA
D gene: NA
V gene: TRBV5-6
CDR3 DNA: TGTGCCAGCAGCTGGACCGCCGGGACACTGAGCTCCTACGAGCAGTACTTC
CDR3 protein: CASSWTAGTLSSYEQYF

J gene: TRBJ2-3
clone size: many
D gene: NA
V gene: TRBV6-4
CDR3 DNA: TGTGCCAGCAGTGACCGCGTTGGGGGTACGCAGTATTTT
CDR3 protein: CASSDRVGGTQYF

J gene: TRBJ2-1
clone size: NA
D gene: NA
V gene: TRBV5-1
CDR3 DNA: TGCGCTAGCAGCTTTTTCGACTTTTCCCCCTACAATGAGCAGTTCTTC
CDR3 protein: CASSFFDFSPYNEQFF

J gene: TRBJ2-1
clone size: few
D gene: NA
V gene: TRBV6-5
CDR3 DNA: TGTGCCAGCAGTTACGGCGGGACGCCCTACAATGAGCAGTTCTTC
CDR3 protein: CASSYGGTPYNEQFF